Below, 10 T cell receptor beta chains from the same sample are listed, as sequenced in a study of T cells in Graves' hyperthyroidism and ophthalmopathy. Amplification of TCR beta CDR3 regions was performed using RNA transcripts as template. HTBI primers were employed in a first-round RT-PCR of the TCR CDR3. In TCRdb, the multiplex PCR reads were re-called with MiXCR into one record per CDR3 protein. The sample includes 250,000 to 300,000 distinct CDR3 sequences, approximately 15% of them seen just once. The specimen was blood. The source of these receptors is a woman in her forties with Graves' hyperthyroidism.

This clonotype was seen a few times. The CDR3 DNA reads as TGTGCCAGCACCAGGACAGGCACAGATACGCAGTATTTT. Translated: CASTRTGTDTQYF. The gene calls are TRBV6-1 and TRBJ2-3, with D maybe TRBD1 (6 bases). V lost 7 bases, J lost 1 base, and 9 bases lay in between. The germline V gene has CDR1 MNHNS and CDR2 SASEGT. The CDR3 loop spans 13 amino acids.

There are a few counts of this clonotype. This could be a read error, since a much larger clone is one nucleotide away. This chain joins TRBV7-2 and TRBJ1-2, with 10 nucleotides matching TRBD1. CDR3 length equals 13 residues. V trimming: 4 bases; J trimming: 7 bases; junction bases outside the gene matches: 3. Per the germline V gene, CDR1 is SGHTA and CDR2 is FQGNSA. The CDR3 DNA reads as TGTGCCAGCAGCTATGACAGGGGGCCTGGCTACACCTTC. Translation gives CASSYDRGPGYTF.

This clonotype has just a few counts. This chain links TRBV14 with TRBJ2-3; D is possibly TRBD1 (5 bases). The CDR3 extends over 14 amino acids. Germline CDR1 is SGHDN and CDR2 is FVKESK. The V end was cut by 2 bases, the J end by 5 bases, with 11 bases between. The CDR3 reads CASSQWGRVDTQYF. DNA for the CDR3: TGTGCCAGCAGCCAATGGGGCCGCGTAGATACGCAGTATTTT. Based on the CDR3 plus reference TRBV14 and TRBJ2-3, the full variable domain is EAGVTQFPSHSVIEKGQTVTLRCDPISGHDNLYWYRRVMGKEIKFLLHFVKESKQDESGMPNNRFLAERTGGTYSTLKVQPAELEDSGVYFCASSQWGRVDTQYFGPGTRLTVL.

This chain connects TRBV7-6 to TRBJ2-7; 13 bases fit TRBD2. The CDR3 sequence is 14 residues long. V shed 9 bases and J 2 bases; nucleotides not matched to a gene: 4. Germline assignment: CDR1 SGHVS and CDR2 FNYEAQ. Written as DNA, the CDR3 is TGTGCCAGTAAACTAGCGGGAGGGGCCTACGAGCAGTACTTC. Its translation: CASKLAGGAYEQYF.

This clonotype has a count of ten or more. The V call is TRBV5-1, the J call TRBJ2-3, with D perhaps assigned TRBD1 or TRBD2 (6 bases each). This CDR3 spans 15 amino acids. With 1 base removed from V and 8 bases from J, the gap between germline ends came to 17 bases. The germline CDR1 and CDR2 sequences are SGHRS and YFSETQ. CDR3 in amino acids: CASSLTGTPYGTQYF. CDR3 coding DNA: TGCGCCAGCAGCTTGACAGGGACTCCCTACGGTACGCAGTATTTT.

This clonotype has a count of ten or more. The gene calls are TRBV28 and TRBJ2-1; 7 bases align to TRBD1. This CDR3 contains 16 residues. CDR1 and CDR2 from the germline V gene are MDHEN and SYDVKM. V shed 4 bases, J shed 2 bases, and the junction held 8 bases outside the gene matches. CDR3 in amino acids: CASSWLRDRPYNEQFF. CDR3 sequence (DNA): TGTGCCAGCAGTTGGCTCCGGGACAGACCCTACAATGAGCAGTTCTTC.

This clonotype was recorded at least ten times. The chain joins TRBV11-1 to TRBJ2-7; D may be TRBD2 (5 bases). From germline, CDR1 is SGHAT and CDR2 FQDESV (reference sequence). V was shortened by 4 bases and J by 6 bases, with 22 bases between the two germline ends. The CDR3 contains 16 residues. The CDR3, as DNA: TGTGCCAGCAGCTCATCGAGGGTGGCACTACTGGGCGAGCAGTACTTC. This translates into CASSSSRVALLGEQYF. Looking up the rest from reference TRBV11-1 and TRBJ2-7 gives the full variable domain: EAEVAQSPRYKITEKSQAVAFWCDPISGHATLYWYRQILGQGPELLVQFQDESVVDDSQLPKDRFSAERLKGVDSTLKIQPAELGDSAMYLCASSSSRVALLGEQYFGPGTRLTVT.

The table lists this clonotype with many counts. In nucleotides, the CDR3 is TGTGCCAGCAGCTTAGCACTAGCGGGAGGAAATGAGCAGTTCTTC. Its translation: CASSLALAGGNEQFF. This rearrangement joins TRBV7-9 to TRBJ2-1; 12 bases line up with TRBD2. This CDR3 is 15 amino acids long. Germline-derived CDR1 and CDR2 are SEHNR and FQNEAQ (reference sequence). V lost 0 bases, J lost 7 bases, and 1 base stayed unmatched.

This rearrangement joins TRBV20-1 to TRBJ1-2; D unresolved. V was clipped by 5 bases and J by 8 bases, with 12 bases between them. This CDR3 is built from 11 residues. Germline V gene lookup returns CDR1 DFQATT and CDR2 SNEGSKA (reference sequence). The CDR3 is CSASGVRGYTF. CDR3 bases: TGCAGTGCTTCCGGGGTGAGGGGCTACACCTTC.

This clonotype was seen only a few times. A much bigger clone sits one base away, suggesting this may be a read error. The final CDR3 position lacks the conserved phenylalanine or tryptophan, pointing to a likely read error. This chain links TRBV24-1 with TRBJ1-1; possibly TRBD1 for D (6 bases). This CDR3 has 13 residues. Trimming stripped 7 bases from V and 2 bases from J, with 10 bases between. The germline gives CDR1 KGHDR, CDR2 SFDVKD. CDR3 loop: CATSRGFNTEAFL. As DNA, the CDR3 is TGTGCCACCAGCAGGGGATTTAACACTGAAGCTTTCCTT.